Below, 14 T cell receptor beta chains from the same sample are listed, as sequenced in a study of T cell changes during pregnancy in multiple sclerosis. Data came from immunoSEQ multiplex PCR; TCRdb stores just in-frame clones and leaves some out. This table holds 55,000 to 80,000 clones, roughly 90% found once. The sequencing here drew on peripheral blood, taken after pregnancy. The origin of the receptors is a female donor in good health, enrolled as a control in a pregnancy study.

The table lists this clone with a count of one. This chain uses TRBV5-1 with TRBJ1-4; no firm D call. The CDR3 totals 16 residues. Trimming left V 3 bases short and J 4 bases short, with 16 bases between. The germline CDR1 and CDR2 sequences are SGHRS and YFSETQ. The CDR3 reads CASSSDNDRVNEKLFF. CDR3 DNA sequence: TGCGCCAGCAGCTCCGACAATGACCGCGTTAATGAAAAACTGTTTTTT.

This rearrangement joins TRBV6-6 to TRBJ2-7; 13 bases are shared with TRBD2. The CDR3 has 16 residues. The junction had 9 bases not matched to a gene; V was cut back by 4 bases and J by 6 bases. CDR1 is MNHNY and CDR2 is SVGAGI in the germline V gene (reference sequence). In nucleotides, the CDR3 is TGTGCCAGCAGTTTACCACTAGCGGGAGGGCCTAGCGAGCAGTACTTC. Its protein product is CASSLPLAGGPSEQYF.

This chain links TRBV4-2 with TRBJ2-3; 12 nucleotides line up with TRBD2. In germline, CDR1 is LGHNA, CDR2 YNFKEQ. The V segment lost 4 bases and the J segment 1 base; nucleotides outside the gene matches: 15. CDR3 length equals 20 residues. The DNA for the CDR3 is TGTGCCAGCAGCCCTCGGGTTGCTAGCGGGAGGGCCCTCGGCACAGATACGCAGTATTTT. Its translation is CASSPRVASGRALGTDTQYF.

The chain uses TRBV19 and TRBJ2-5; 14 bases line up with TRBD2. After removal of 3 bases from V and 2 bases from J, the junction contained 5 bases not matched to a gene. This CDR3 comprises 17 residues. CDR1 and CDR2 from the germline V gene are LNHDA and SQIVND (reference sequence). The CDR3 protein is CASSIRGTSGGQETQYF. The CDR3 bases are TGTGCCAGTAGTATTAGGGGGACTAGCGGGGGACAAGAGACCCAGTACTTC.

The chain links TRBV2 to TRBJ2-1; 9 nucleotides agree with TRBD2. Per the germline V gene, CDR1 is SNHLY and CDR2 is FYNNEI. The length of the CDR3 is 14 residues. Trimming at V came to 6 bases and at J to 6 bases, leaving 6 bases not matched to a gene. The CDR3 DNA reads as TGTGCCAGCAGGACGACTAGCGGAGTCAATGAGCAGTTCTTC. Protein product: CASRTTSGVNEQFF.

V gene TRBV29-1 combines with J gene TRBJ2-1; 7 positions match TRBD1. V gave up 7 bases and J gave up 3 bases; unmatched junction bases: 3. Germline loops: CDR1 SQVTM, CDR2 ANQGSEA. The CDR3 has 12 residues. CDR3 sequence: CSGGTDYNEQFF. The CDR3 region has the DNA TGCAGCGGGGGGACAGACTACAATGAGCAGTTCTTC.

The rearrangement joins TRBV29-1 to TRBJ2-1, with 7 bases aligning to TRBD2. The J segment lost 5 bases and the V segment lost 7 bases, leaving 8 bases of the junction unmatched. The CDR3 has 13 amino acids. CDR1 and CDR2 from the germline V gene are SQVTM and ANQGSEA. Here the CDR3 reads CSEGLGQDNEQFF. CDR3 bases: TGCAGCGAAGGACTAGGGCAGGACAATGAGCAGTTCTTC.

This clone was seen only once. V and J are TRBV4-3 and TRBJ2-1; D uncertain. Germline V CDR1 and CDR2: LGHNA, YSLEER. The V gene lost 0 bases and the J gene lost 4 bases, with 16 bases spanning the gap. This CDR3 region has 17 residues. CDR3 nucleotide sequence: TGCGCCAGCAGCCAAGATCGAAGCCCCTCCGGGTACAATGAGCAGTTCTTC. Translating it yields CASSQDRSPSGYNEQFF.

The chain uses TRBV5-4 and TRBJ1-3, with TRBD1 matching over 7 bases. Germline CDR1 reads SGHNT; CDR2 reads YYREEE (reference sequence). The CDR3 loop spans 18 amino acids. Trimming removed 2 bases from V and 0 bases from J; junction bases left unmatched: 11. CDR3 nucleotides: TGTGCCAGCAGCTTAACGGGACAGAATTTTTTCTCTGGAAACACCATATATTTT. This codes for CASSLTGQNFFSGNTIYF.

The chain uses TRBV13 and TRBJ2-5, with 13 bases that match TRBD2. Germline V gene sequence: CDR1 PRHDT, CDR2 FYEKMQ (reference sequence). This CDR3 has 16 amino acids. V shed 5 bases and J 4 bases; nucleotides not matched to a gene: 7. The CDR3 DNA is TGTGCCAGCAGCGGGAGGACTAGCGGGAGAGTAGAGACCCAGTACTTC. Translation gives CASSGRTSGRVETQYF. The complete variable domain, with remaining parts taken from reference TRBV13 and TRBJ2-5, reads AAGVIQSPRHLIKEKRETATLKCYPIPRHDTVYWYQQGPGQDPQFLISFYEKMQSDKGSIPDRFSAQQFSDYHSELNMSSLELGDSALYFCASSGRTSGRVETQYFGPGTRLLVL.

The CDR3 region has the DNA TGTGCCTGGAGACCCGGGACAGGGGACTACAATGAGCAGTTCTTC. It yields the protein CAWRPGTGDYNEQFF. The chain links TRBV30 to TRBJ2-1, with 10 nucleotides matching TRBD1. Germline V gene data show CDR1 as GTSNPN and CDR2 as SVGIG (reference sequence). J lost 3 bases, V lost 3 bases, and 5 bases had no gene match. The CDR3 extends over 15 amino acids.

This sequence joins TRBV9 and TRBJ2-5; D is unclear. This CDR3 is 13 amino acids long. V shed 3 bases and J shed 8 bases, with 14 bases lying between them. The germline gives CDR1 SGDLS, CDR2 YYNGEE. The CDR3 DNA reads TGTGCCAGCAGCGCGCGTGACATGCATACCCAGTACTTC. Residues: CASSARDMHTQYF. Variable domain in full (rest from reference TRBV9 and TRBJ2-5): DSGVTQTPKHLITATGQRVTLRCSPRSGDLSVYWYQQSLDQGLQFLIQYYNGEERAKGNILERFSAQQFPDLHSELNLSSLELGDSALYFCASSARDMHTQYFGPGTRLLVL.

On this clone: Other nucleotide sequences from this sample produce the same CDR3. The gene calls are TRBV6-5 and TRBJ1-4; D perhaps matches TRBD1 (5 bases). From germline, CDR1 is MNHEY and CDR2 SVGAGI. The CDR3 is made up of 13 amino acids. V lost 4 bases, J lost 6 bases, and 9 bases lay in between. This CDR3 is CASSSGGDEKLFF. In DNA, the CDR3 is TGTGCCAGCAGTTCGGGGGGGGATGAAAAACTGTTTTTT.

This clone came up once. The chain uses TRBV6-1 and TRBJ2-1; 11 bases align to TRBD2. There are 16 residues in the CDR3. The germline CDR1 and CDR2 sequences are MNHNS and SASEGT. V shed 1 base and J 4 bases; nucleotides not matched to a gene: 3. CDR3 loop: CASSEGLAGRYNEQFF. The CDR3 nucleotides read TGTGCCAGCAGTGAAGGACTAGCGGGACGTTACAATGAGCAGTTCTTC.